These 26 T cell receptor beta chains were sequenced from one sample in a study of T cells in Graves' hyperthyroidism and ophthalmopathy. It was RNA transcripts that yielded the amplified TCR beta CDR3 regions. Primed by the HTBI set, a first-round RT-PCR was run on the TCR CDR3. Via MiXCR, TCRdb re-called the multiplex PCR reads, giving one row per CDR3 protein. The data show about 52,000 distinct CDR3 sequences, less than 50% seen once. The specimen sequenced was blood. These receptors originate from a woman aged 45-65 years with Graves' ophthalmopathy.

The CDR3 spells CAIGTAKTEQYF. CDR3 DNA: TGTGCCATTGGGACAGCGAAAACCGAGCAGTACTTC. The chain couples TRBV10-3 to TRBJ2-7, with 7 bases identical to TRBD1. CDR3 length: 12 residues. Trimming at V came to 9 bases and at J to 6 bases, leaving 8 bases not matched to a gene. Looked up from germline, CDR1 is ENHRY and CDR2 is SYGVKD.

The chain couples TRBV2 to TRBJ2-3, with 11 bases fitting TRBD2. Trimming cost V 7 bases and J 4 bases; bases outside gene matches: 13. This CDR3 has 17 amino acids. The V gene's germline CDR1 is SNHLY and CDR2 FYNNEI. CDR3: CASKGVRSGGASDTQYF. The CDR3 DNA reads as TGTGCCAGCAAGGGTGTTCGTAGCGGGGGGGCCTCAGATACGCAGTATTTT.

This clonotype has a handful of counts. The genes are TRBV5-8 and TRBJ1-1; 9 bases line up with TRBD1. J was trimmed by 7 bases and V by 5 bases; bases with no gene match: 12. The germline V gene encodes CDR1 SGHTS and CDR2 YDEGEE. The CDR3 length is 15 residues. CDR3 sequence (DNA): TGTGCCAGCAGTCTTTCGTGGACAGGGGCTAGTGAAGCTTTCTTT. Protein product: CASSLSWTGASEAFF.

This clonotype was observed at least ten times. The chain is built from TRBV20-1 and TRBJ2-1, with 9 bases matching TRBD2. The CDR3 is 15 residues long. CDR1 is DFQATT and CDR2 is SNEGSKA in the germline V gene (reference sequence). V shed 3 bases, J shed 9 bases, and the junction held 12 bases outside the gene matches. The CDR3: CSARSLAGAGFEQFF. Written as DNA, the CDR3 is TGCAGTGCTAGGTCCTTAGCGGGAGCCGGGTTTGAGCAGTTCTTC.

This clonotype was detected many times. The chain combines TRBV7-9 with TRBJ2-7; D unclear. The CDR3 has 12 amino acids. Trimming removed 1 base from V and 3 bases from J, with 4 bases in between. Germline V gives CDR1 SEHNR, CDR2 FQNEAQ (reference sequence). CDR3 in DNA: TGTGCCAGCAGCTTAGTGGGCTACGAGCAGTACTTC. Protein: CASSLVGYEQYF.

This clonotype is categorized as medium-sized (0.01 to 0.1%). V gene TRBV25-1 combines with J gene TRBJ1-2; TRBD1 is a possible D gene (5 bases). V shed 1 base and J shed 8 bases, with 14 bases lying between them. The CDR3 totals 14 residues. CDR1 and CDR2 (germline): MGHDK, SYGVNS. The CDR3: CASSELFARVGYTF. Written as DNA, the CDR3 is TGTGCCAGCAGTGAATTATTCGCCAGGGTAGGCTACACCTTC.

With respect to this clonotype: Since no conserved phenylalanine or tryptophan closes the CDR3, a read error is the likely cause. This chain joins TRBV2 and TRBJ2-7; D may be TRBD1 (5 bases). Germline values: CDR1 SNHLY, CDR2 FYNNEI. V shed 5 bases and J shed 3 bases, with 11 bases lying between them. This CDR3 region has 13 residues. The CDR3 is CASSKQALYEQYS. CDR3 nucleotides: TGTGCCAGCAGTAAACAGGCTCTCTACGAGCAGTACTCC.

Note on this clonotype: Given the absence of the conserved phenylalanine or tryptophan at the CDR3 end, a read error is likely. The DNA is left out, because the CDR3 cannot be placed on it with certainty; the CDR3 is given as TCRdb lists it. The genes are TRBV5-1 and TRBJ2-7; the D segment call TRBD1 is taken from the table without a DNA check. The CDR3 length is 8 residues, termini included. Germline CDR1 reads SGHRS; CDR2 reads YFSETQ. CDR3 residues: CASRQTAS.

This clonotype was picked up a small number of times. This may be a read error: a much more frequent sequence differs by one nucleotide. The genes are TRBV6-6 and TRBJ2-5; no reliable D call. The CDR3 sequence is 12 residues long. CDR1 is MNHNY, CDR2 SVGAGI, per germline (reference sequence). The germline V and J ends were trimmed by 6 bases and 5 bases, with 10 bases remaining between them. CDR3 bases: TGTGCCAGCAGGGAGCTAGTCGAGACCCAGTACTTC. It translates to CASRELVETQYF.

This clonotype was counted at least ten times. The genes are TRBV4-1 and TRBJ2-5, with 9 nucleotides matching TRBD2. The ends lost 4 bases at V and 1 base at J; junction bases unmatched: 7. Germline loops: CDR1 MGHRA, CDR2 YSYEKL. The CDR3 loop spans 16 amino acids. The CDR3 nucleotides read TGCGCCAGCAGCCGAGGGGCAGCGGGGGGCCAAGAGACCCAGTACTTC. Protein product: CASSRGAAGGQETQYF.

This clonotype is medium-sized in the sample. The J gene is TRBJ2-7, the V gene TRBV29-1; 13 bases fit TRBD2. The CDR3 loop spans 14 amino acids. Looked up from germline, CDR1 is SQVTM and CDR2 is ANQGSEA. Unmatched junction bases numbered 5, after V lost 5 bases and J lost 4 bases. CDR3 coding DNA: TGCAGCGTTTGGCAGGGACTAGCGGGATACGAGCAGTACTTC. It yields the protein CSVWQGLAGYEQYF.

This clonotype showed up many times. The gene calls are TRBV2 and TRBJ2-2; D assignment may be TRBD1 or TRBD2 (8 bases each). CDR3 length: 15 residues. Trimming shortened V by 4 bases and J by 7 bases, and 16 bases separated the two germline ends. CDR1 is SNHLY, CDR2 FYNNEI, per germline. CDR3 amino acids: CASSVSGGQDGELFF. The CDR3 coding sequence is TGTGCCAGCAGTGTGAGCGGGGGACAGGACGGGGAGCTGTTTTTT.

V gene TRBV20-1 combines with J gene TRBJ2-3; D possibly uses TRBD1 or TRBD2 (6 bases each). The V end was cut by 6 bases, the J end by 2 bases, with 30 bases between. The CDR3 sequence is 19 residues long. CDR1 DFQATT and CDR2 SNEGSKA come from the germline V gene (reference sequence). CDR3 sequence (DNA): TGCAGTGCCAGACGGGGGCTAGCTGACACCGGGGAGATCACAGATACGCAGTATTTT. This sequence encodes CSARRGLADTGEITDTQYF.

This clonotype was counted ten times or more. Relative to the germline gene, one junction end is altered; a read error may explain this. This rearrangement joins TRBV7-8 to TRBJ1-1, with D maybe TRBD1 (6 bases). Germline assignment: CDR1 SGHVS and CDR2 FQNEAQ. The CDR3 loop spans 13 amino acids. CDR3 protein: CASRQGMNTEASF. The CDR3, as DNA: TGTGCCAGCAGGCAGGGGATGAACACTGAAGCTTCCTTT.

This sequence joins TRBV7-2 and TRBJ1-2; 8 bases line up with TRBD1. Trimming removed 1 base from V and 8 bases from J; junction bases left unmatched: 3. The CDR3 runs to 13 residues. Germline V gene data show CDR1 as SGHTA and CDR2 as FQGNSA. The DNA for the CDR3 is TGTGCCAGCAGCTTAGGGACAGGGAACGGCTACACCTTC. Its translation is CASSLGTGNGYTF.

The rearrangement uses TRBV20-1 and TRBJ2-1; the D gene is possibly TRBD1 (6 bases). V lost 4 bases to trimming and J lost 0 bases, with 7 bases between them. Germline CDR1 is DFQATT and CDR2 is SNEGSKA (reference sequence). This CDR3 is built from 13 residues. This CDR3 reads CSANRDSYNEQFF. The CDR3 nucleotides are TGCAGTGCTAACAGGGACTCCTACAATGAGCAGTTCTTC.

The chain is built from TRBV29-1 and TRBJ1-4; no definite D call. This CDR3 contains 9 residues. V gave up 3 bases and J gave up 8 bases, with 1 base separating them. Germline lookup yields CDR1 SQVTM and CDR2 ANQGSEA. The CDR3, as DNA: TGCAGCGTTGAGGAAAAACTGTTTTTT. As protein: CSVEEKLFF. The full variable domain, with the rest looked up from reference TRBV29-1 and TRBJ1-4, is SAVISQKPSRDICQRGTSLTIQCQVDSQVTMMFWYRQQPGQSLTLIATANQGSEATYESGFVIDKFPISRPNLTFSTLTVSNMSPEDSSIYLCSVEEKLFFGSGTQLSVL.

This clonotype was observed a single time. Relative to the germline gene, one junction end is altered; a read error may explain this. This sequence joins TRBV6-6 and TRBJ1-5, with D possibly matching TRBD1 (5 bases). The germline gives CDR1 MNHNY, CDR2 SVGAGI (reference sequence). CDR3 size: 14 residues. The CDR3 nucleotides read TGTGTCAGCAGTGAAGCAGGGCTGCGGCAGCCCCAGCACTTT. This codes for CVSSEAGLRQPQHF.

This rearrangement joins TRBV15 to TRBJ1-5; D possibly corresponds to TRBD1 (6 bases). V was clipped by 5 bases and J by 4 bases, with 15 bases between them. There are 15 residues in the CDR3. CDR1 and CDR2 from the germline V gene are LNHNV and YYDKDF (reference sequence). The DNA of the CDR3 is TGTGCCACCAGCCCCGGCGGACAGAGAAATCAGCCCCAGCATTTT. This translates into CATSPGGQRNQPQHF.

The chain uses TRBV7-2 and TRBJ1-1, with D unclear. Trimming pared 0 bases from V and 4 bases from J, leaving 9 bases between. Germline V gene sequence: CDR1 SGHTA, CDR2 FQGNSA. CDR3 length: 14 amino acids. The CDR3 DNA sequence: TGTGCCAGCAGCTTAGCAGGGCGGGGCACTGAAGCTTTCTTT. Encoded protein: CASSLAGRGTEAFF.

Remarks on this clonotype: A much larger clone differs by one base, so this may be a read error. The V call is TRBV2, the J call TRBJ1-2; D uncertain. This CDR3 comprises 14 residues. Per germline, CDR1 SNHLY and CDR2 FYNNEI. V dropped 8 bases and J dropped 0 bases, with 13 bases sitting between them. Here the CDR3 reads CASGTGGPNYGYTF. In DNA form, the CDR3 reads TGTGCCAGCGGAACCGGAGGGCCTAACTATGGCTACACCTTC.

The V gene is TRBV7-2, the J gene TRBJ1-5, with D unresolved. The CDR3 is 16 amino acids. The V end was cut by 3 bases, the J end by 7 bases, with 19 bases between. In germline, CDR1 is SGHTA, CDR2 FQGNSA. The CDR3 region is CASSFPDKIYEQPQHF. The CDR3 DNA reads TGTGCCAGCAGCTTCCCCGACAAGATCTACGAGCAGCCCCAGCATTTT.

In this sample, this clonotype turned up a few times. A much larger clone differs by one base, so this may be a read error. The genes are TRBV6-1 and TRBJ2-7; 11 positions match TRBD2. Germline trimming cut 6 bases from V and 2 bases from J; bases unmatched to any gene: 6. The germline CDR1 and CDR2 sequences are MNHNS and SASEGT. The CDR3 extends over 15 amino acids. CDR3 DNA sequence: TGTGCCAGCAGGGGACTAGCGGCTTATGCCTACGAGCAGTACTTC. Amino acid sequence: CASRGLAAYAYEQYF.

There are many counts of this clonotype. V usage is TRBV7-6 and J usage is TRBJ2-3, with 10 bases aligning to TRBD1. J lost 6 bases, V lost 4 bases, and 13 bases had no gene match. The CDR3 is 17 residues long. CDR1 and CDR2 from the germline V gene are SGHVS and FNYEAQ. Here the CDR3 reads CASSSLLGTGESDTQYF. The CDR3 region has the DNA TGTGCCAGCAGCTCATTACTCGGGACAGGGGAAAGCGATACGCAGTATTTT.

On this clonotype: No conserved phenylalanine or tryptophan is present at the end of the CDR3, so a read error is the likely explanation. It is unclear where the CDR3 begins or ends on the DNA, so no DNA is shown, and the CDR3 is as TCRdb lists it. V is TRBV5-1 and J is TRBJ2-5; the D call in the table, TRBD1, was not verified against the DNA. CDR1 SGHRS and CDR2 YFSETQ come from the germline V gene. The CDR3 has 10 residues if both end residues are counted. The CDR3 here is CASSLDAGAN.

This clonotype was observed at least ten times. This clone may be a read error of a much larger clone one base away. The chain links TRBV13 to TRBJ2-1, with unresolved D. The CDR3 is 12 amino acids. The germline V and J ends were trimmed by 1 base and 7 bases, with 5 bases remaining between them. Germline CDR1 and CDR2: PRHDT and FYEKMQ (reference sequence). In DNA form, the CDR3 reads TGTGCCAGCAGCTTAGCGGAGAATGAGCAGTTCTTC. It translates to CASSLAENEQFF. The variable domain in full, completed from reference TRBV13 and TRBJ2-1, reads AAGVIQSPRHLIKEKRETATLKCYPIPRHDTVYWYQQGPGQDPQFLISFYEKMQSDKGSIPDRFSAQQFSDYHSELNMSSLELGDSALYFCASSLAENEQFFGPGTRLTVL.